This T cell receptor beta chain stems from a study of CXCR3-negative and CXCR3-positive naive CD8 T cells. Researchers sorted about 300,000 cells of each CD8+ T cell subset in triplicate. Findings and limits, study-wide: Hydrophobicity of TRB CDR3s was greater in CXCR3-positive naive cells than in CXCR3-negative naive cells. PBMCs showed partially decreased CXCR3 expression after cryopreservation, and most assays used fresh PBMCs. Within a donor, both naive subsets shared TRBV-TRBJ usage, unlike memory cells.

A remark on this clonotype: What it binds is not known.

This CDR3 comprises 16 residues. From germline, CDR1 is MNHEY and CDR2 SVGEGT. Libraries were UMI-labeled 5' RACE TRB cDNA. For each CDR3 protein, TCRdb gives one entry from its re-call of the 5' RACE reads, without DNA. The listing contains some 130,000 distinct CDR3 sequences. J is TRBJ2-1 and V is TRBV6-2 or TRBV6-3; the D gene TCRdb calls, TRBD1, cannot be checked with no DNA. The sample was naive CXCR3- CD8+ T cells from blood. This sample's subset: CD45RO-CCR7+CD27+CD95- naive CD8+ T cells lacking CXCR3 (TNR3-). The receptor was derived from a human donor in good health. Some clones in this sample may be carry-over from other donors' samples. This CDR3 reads CASSSSVPLGTHEQFF.